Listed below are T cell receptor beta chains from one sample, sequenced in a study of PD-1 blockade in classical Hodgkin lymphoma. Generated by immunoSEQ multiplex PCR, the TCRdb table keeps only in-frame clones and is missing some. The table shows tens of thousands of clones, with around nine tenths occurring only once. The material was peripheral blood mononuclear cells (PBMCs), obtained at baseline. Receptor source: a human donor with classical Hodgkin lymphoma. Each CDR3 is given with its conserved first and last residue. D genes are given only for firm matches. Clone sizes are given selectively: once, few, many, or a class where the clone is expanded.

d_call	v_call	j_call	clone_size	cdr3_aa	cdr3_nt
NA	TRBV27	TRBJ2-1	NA	CASSFSFQLRSSYNEQFF	TGTGCCAGCAGTTTTAGCTTTCAGCTACGTAGCTCCTACAATGAGCAGTTCTTC
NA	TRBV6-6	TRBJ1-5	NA	CASSSLGSNQPQHF	TGTGCCAGCAGTTCACTAGGTAGCAATCAGCCCCAGCATTTT
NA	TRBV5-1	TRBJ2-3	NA	CASSKDTTSTDTQYF	TGCGCCAGCAGTAAGGACACAACTAGCACAGATACGCAGTATTTT
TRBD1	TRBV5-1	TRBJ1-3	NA	CASSLDGQAGNTIYF	TGCGCCAGCAGCTTAGATGGACAGGCAGGAAACACCATATATTTT
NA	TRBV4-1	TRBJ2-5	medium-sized	CASSQDLSYQETQYF	TGCGCCAGCAGCCAAGATCTCAGCTACCAAGAGACCCAGTACTTC
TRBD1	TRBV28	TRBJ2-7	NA	CASREAGTGGYEQYF	TGTGCCAGCAGGGAAGCCGGGACAGGGGGCTACGAGCAGTACTTC
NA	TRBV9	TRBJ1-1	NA	CASSVVEGAAEAFF	TGTGCCAGCAGCGTAGTTGAAGGGGCGGCTGAAGCTTTCTTT
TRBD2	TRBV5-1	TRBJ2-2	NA	CASSLDGRGVNTGELFF	TGCGCCAGCAGCCTGGACGGGCGGGGGGTAAACACCGGGGAGCTGTTTTTT
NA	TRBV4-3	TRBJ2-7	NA	CASSHGRQGPGNAYEQYF	TGCGCCAGCAGCCACGGGAGACAGGGACCAGGAAACGCCTACGAGCAGTACTTC
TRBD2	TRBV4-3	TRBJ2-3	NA	CASSPATSVSTDTQYF	TGCGCCAGCAGCCCCGCGACTAGCGTAAGCACAGATACGCAGTATTTT
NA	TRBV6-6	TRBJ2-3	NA	CASSYVRQGSSDTQYF	TGTGCCAGCAGTTACGTTCGGCAGGGTTCATCAGATACGCAGTATTTT